These T cell receptor beta chains were read from a single sample in a study of cytomegalovirus exposure and HLA in healthy donors. Only in-frame clones appear in the TCRdb table, and some are missing; sequencing was by immunoSEQ multiplex PCR. The sample has 40,000 to 55,000 clones, around 70% seen once. Sequencing input: PBMCs. The receptor set was obtained from a woman aged 50 to 60 in good health and CMV-seronegative. Each CDR3 is given with its conserved first and last residue. A D gene is named only where the DNA matches it firmly. The size entry is marked missing in some rows and otherwise reads once, few, many or a size class.

CDR3aa | CDR3nt | abundance | j_gene | v_gene | d_gene
CATHSSGRGGDEQFF | TGTGCCACTCACTCTAGCGGGAGGGGCGGTGATGAGCAGTTCTTC | - | TRBJ2-1 | TRBV19 | TRBD2
CASSPTEGPGYEQYF | TGCGCCAGCAGCCCCACGGAGGGACCCGGCTACGAGCAGTACTTC | - | TRBJ2-7 | TRBV5-1 | -
CASRPRDRPNEKLFF | TGTGCCAGCAGACCTCGGGACAGACCGAATGAAAAACTGTTTTTT | - | TRBJ1-4 | TRBV2 | TRBD1
CASSLTGALYYEQYF | TGTGCCAGCAGCTTGACAGGGGCGCTCTACTACGAGCAGTACTTC | - | TRBJ2-7 | TRBV28 | TRBD1
CAWSGGLSSGNTIYF | TGTGCCTGGAGTGGGGGACTGAGCTCTGGAAACACCATATATTTT | few | TRBJ1-3 | TRBV30 | -
CASRRGGTDTQYF | TGTGCCAGCAGGAGAGGAGGGACAGATACGCAGTATTTT | - | TRBJ2-3 | TRBV28 | -
CASSENSGLGYTF | TGTGCCAGCAGTGAAAACTCCGGGTTGGGCTACACCTTC | - | TRBJ1-2 | TRBV6-1 | -
CASSQGDRVPREGYTF | TGTGCCAGCAGCCAAGGGGACAGGGTCCCGAGAGAGGGCTACACCTTC | - | TRBJ1-2 | TRBV4-2 | TRBD1
CASSLDRRIYGYTF | TGTGCCAGCAGTCTCGACAGGAGAATTTATGGCTACACCTTC | - | TRBJ1-2 | TRBV28 | -
CASSLIAGARNEQFF | TGTGCCAGCAGCTTAATAGCGGGAGCCCGAAATGAGCAGTTCTTC | - | TRBJ2-1 | TRBV7-2 | TRBD2
CASSAAGQGYEKLFF | TGTGCCAGCAGCGCAGCTGGACAGGGGTATGAAAAACTGTTTTTT | - | TRBJ1-4 | TRBV9 | TRBD1
CASSLDGGWRQPQHF | TGTGCCAGCAGCTTAGATGGGGGGTGGAGACAGCCCCAGCATTTT | - | TRBJ1-5 | TRBV7-2 | -
CASSLRVVNGYTF | TGTGCCAGTAGTCTTCGGGTCGTCAATGGCTACACCTTC | once | TRBJ1-2 | TRBV19 | -
CASSLGLGTYNEQFF | TGTGCCAGCAGCTTAGGCCTCGGGACCTACAATGAGCAGTTCTTC | - | TRBJ2-1 | TRBV11-1 | -
CASSPVEGQGTYEQYF | TGTGCCAGCAGCCCAGTGGAGGGCCAGGGAACCTACGAGCAGTACTTC | - | TRBJ2-7 | TRBV7-6 | -
CASSRQGDSYNEQFF | TGTGCCAGCTCACGACAGGGGGACTCCTACAATGAGCAGTTCTTC | - | TRBJ2-1 | TRBV18 | TRBD1
CASRFGTSGEETQYF | TGTGCCAGCAGGTTCGGGACTAGCGGAGAAGAGACCCAGTACTTC | - | TRBJ2-5 | TRBV6-5 | TRBD2
CASSTSGREKLFF | TGTGCCAGTAGCACCTCGGGGAGGGAAAAACTGTTTTTT | - | TRBJ1-4 | TRBV19 | -
CASSEGPPGAFF | TGTGCCAGCAGTGAAGGTCCCCCGGGGGCTTTCTTT | few | TRBJ1-1 | TRBV2 | -
CASSPYQGTNQPQHF | TGCGCCAGCAGCCCGTACCAGGGGACAAATCAGCCCCAGCATTTT | - | TRBJ1-5 | TRBV4-3 | -
CASKPGQGSYEQYF | TGTGCCAGCAAGCCGGGACAGGGCTCCTACGAGCAGTACTTC | few | TRBJ2-7 | TRBV6-1 | TRBD1
CASSLGGGGVYSNQPQHF | TGTGCCAGCAGCTTAGGAGGGGGAGGGGTTTATAGCAATCAGCCCCAGCATTTT | once | TRBJ1-5 | TRBV7-9 | -